Each of the 10 T cell receptor beta chains below was sequenced from the same sample in a study of Graves' ophthalmopathy and Graves' hyperthyroidism. Amplified material comprised TCR beta CDR3 regions derived from RNA transcripts. RT-PCR was first run with HTBI primers, then multiplex PCR in a second round. Each CDR3 protein is one row after TCRdb ran MiXCR on the multiplex PCR reads. Counted here are fewer than 400,000 distinct CDR3 sequences, about 18% occurring once; the ten biggest clones make up about 1.6%. Material for sequencing was peripheral blood. Receptors were obtained from a woman younger than 35 with Graves' ophthalmopathy.

This clonotype appeared once. The chain joins TRBV27 to TRBJ1-2; the match to TRBD1 covers 7 bases. Germline V lookup: CDR1 MNHEY, CDR2 SMNVEV (reference sequence). The CDR3 length is 16 residues. Trimming removed 5 bases from V and 0 bases from J; junction bases left unmatched: 9. For the CDR3, the DNA is TGTGCCAGCAGTACTACCGGGACAGAAGCTAACTATGGCTACACCTTC. It translates to CASSTTGTEANYGYTF.

Many counts were recorded for this clonotype. This rearrangement joins TRBV6-1 to TRBJ1-1; the D gene is possibly TRBD1 (5 bases). Germline CDR1 and CDR2: MNHNS and SASEGT. The CDR3 length is 14 residues. V lost 2 bases, J lost 0 bases, and 7 bases lay in between. Here the CDR3 DNA reads TGTGCCAGCAGTGAACGGGGGATGAACACTGAAGCTTTCTTT. The encoded protein is CASSERGMNTEAFF.

This clonotype has ten or more counts. The chain employs TRBV29-1 and TRBJ1-1; D is unclear. This CDR3 has 12 amino acids. The V and J ends lost 3 bases and 2 bases respectively, with 7 bases between them. Looked up from germline, CDR1 is SQVTM and CDR2 is ANQGSEA. DNA for the CDR3: TGCAGCGTTGAGGTCTTAAACACTGAAGCTTTCTTT. This translates into CSVEVLNTEAFF.

Ten or more counts support this clonotype. The J gene is TRBJ1-2, the V gene TRBV28, with D possibly being TRBD1 (6 bases). The germline CDR1 and CDR2 sequences are MDHEN and SYDVKM. CDR3 size: 14 residues. The V end was cut by 1 base, the J end by 5 bases, with 11 bases between. The CDR3 DNA is TGTGCCAGCAGTTTATCTCAGGGGAGGTATGGCTACACCTTC. This gives the protein CASSLSQGRYGYTF.

J is TRBJ2-7 and V is TRBV28; a weak D match, TRBD1 (5 bases). The ends were cut back, 4 bases at V and 0 bases at J, with 13 bases in the middle. This CDR3 has 15 residues. CDR1 and CDR2 from the germline V gene are MDHEN and SYDVKM. The CDR3 spells CASSSRWGSSYEQYF. CDR3 DNA sequence: TGTGCCAGCAGTTCCAGGTGGGGCAGCTCCTACGAGCAGTACTTC.

This clonotype was seen ten or more times. This clone may be a read error of a much larger clone one base away. V usage is TRBV6-2 or TRBV6-3 and J usage is TRBJ1-1; 10 nucleotides line up with TRBD1. There are 16 residues in the CDR3. The germline V gene encodes CDR1 MNHEY and CDR2 SVGEGT. V shed 3 bases, J shed 7 bases, and the junction held 11 bases outside the gene matches. As DNA, the CDR3 is TGTGCCAGCAGTTATTCGCTCAGGACAGGGGGAGTTGAAGCTTTCTTT. This gives the protein CASSYSLRTGGVEAFF.

This clonotype has a count of ten or more. The chain carries TRBV24-1 and TRBJ1-1; D unresolved. V lost 3 bases to trimming and J lost 3 bases, with 16 bases between them. The CDR3 is 16 residues long. In germline, CDR1 is KGHDR, CDR2 SFDVKD. This CDR3 reads CATSDGRGQRDTEAFF. The CDR3 DNA sequence: TGTGCCACCAGTGATGGGAGAGGGCAAAGGGACACTGAAGCTTTCTTT.

This clonotype has a count of ten or more. One end of the junction varies from germline; a read error may be responsible. V is TRBV27 and J is TRBJ2-2, with TRBD2 as a possible D gene (6 bases). The CDR3 extends over 13 amino acids. The germline CDR1 and CDR2 sequences are MNHEY and SMNVEV (reference sequence). CDR3 protein: CASSTGITGGLFF. The DNA for the CDR3 is TGTGCCAGCAGTACAGGAATCACCGGGGGGCTGTTTTTT.

This clonotype was picked up many times. This chain uses TRBV14 with TRBJ1-5; D uncertain. V dropped 1 base and J dropped 4 bases, with 5 bases sitting between them. The CDR3 length is 13 residues. Per germline, CDR1 SGHDN and CDR2 FVKESK. The CDR3 sequence is CASSQGQNQPQHF. The CDR3 DNA reads TGTGCCAGCAGCCAAGGTCAGAATCAGCCCCAGCATTTT.

This clonotype was seen many times. The chain employs TRBV20-1 and TRBJ2-2; 12 nucleotides match TRBD1. Germline CDR1 DFQATT, CDR2 SNEGSKA (reference sequence). V lost 2 bases and J lost 5; bases outside the gene matches: 6. The CDR3 is made up of 16 amino acids. CDR3 nucleotide sequence: TGCAGTGCTAGATCGGGGACAGGGGGCGGGACCGGGGAGCTGTTTTTT. It translates to CSARSGTGGGTGELFF.